This is a list of T cell receptor beta chains from one sample in a study of blood T cell repertoires in COVID-19. Sequenced by immunoSEQ multiplex PCR; TCRdb stores in-frame clones only, minus some. The sample lists approximately 150,000 clones; approximately 85% were seen once. Sequencing was done on a sample of peripheral blood. All receptors come from a man between 65 and 85 years old with acute or convalescent COVID-19. The CDR3 runs from the conserved cysteine through the conserved F or W. The D gene is left open where the match is weak. Not all rows give a size; the values are once, few, many and, for expanded clones, a class.

j_gene: TRBJ1-5; v_gene: TRBV19; abundance: .; d_gene: TRBD1; CDR3aa: CASTGQRRNQPQHF; CDR3nt: TGTGCCAGTACGGGACAGAGGCGAAATCAGCCCCAGCATTTT
j_gene: TRBJ1-1; v_gene: TRBV5-1; abundance: .; d_gene: TRBD1; CDR3aa: CASSGGQGNTEAFF; CDR3nt: TGCGCCAGCAGCGGGGGACAGGGGAACACTGAAGCTTTCTTT
j_gene: TRBJ1-6; v_gene: TRBV3-1/TRBV3-2; abundance: .; d_gene: TRBD1; CDR3aa: CASSQGSGQGNSPLHF; CDR3nt: TGTGCCAGCAGCCAAGGGTCGGGACAGGGTAATTCACCCCTCCACTTT
j_gene: TRBJ2-2; v_gene: TRBV6-6; abundance: .; d_gene: TRBD2; CDR3aa: CASSWASGQEGELFF; CDR3nt: TGTGCCAGCAGTTGGGCTAGCGGGCAGGAGGGGGAGCTGTTTTTT
j_gene: TRBJ2-7; v_gene: TRBV6-2/TRBV6-3; abundance: .; d_gene: .; CDR3aa: CASSLNLEVYEQYF; CDR3nt: TGTGCCAGCAGTCTTAACCTAGAGGTATACGAGCAGTACTTC
j_gene: TRBJ1-6; v_gene: TRBV13; abundance: .; d_gene: .; CDR3aa: CASSPLGKWDNNSPLHF; CDR3nt: TGTGCCAGCAGCCCTCTAGGGAAGTGGGACAATAATTCACCCCTCCACTTT
j_gene: TRBJ2-7; v_gene: TRBV27; abundance: .; d_gene: .; CDR3aa: CASSYNRVSYEQYF; CDR3nt: TGTGCCAGCAGTTACAACAGGGTATCCTACGAGCAGTACTTC
j_gene: TRBJ2-2; v_gene: TRBV2; abundance: .; d_gene: .; CDR3aa: CASSELAVTGELFF; CDR3nt: TGTGCCAGCAGTGAATTGGCAGTCACCGGGGAGCTGTTTTTT
j_gene: TRBJ2-6; v_gene: TRBV5-1; abundance: .; d_gene: .; CDR3aa: CASSHPGDPGANVLTF; CDR3nt: TGCGCCAGCAGCCACCCAGGGGATCCCGGGGCCAACGTCCTGACTTTC
j_gene: TRBJ1-1; v_gene: TRBV19; abundance: once; d_gene: .; CDR3aa: CASSTRQASNTEAFF; CDR3nt: TGTGCCAGTAGTACCCGGCAGGCGTCGAACACTGAAGCTTTCTTT
j_gene: TRBJ2-7; v_gene: TRBV6-2/TRBV6-3; abundance: .; d_gene: .; CDR3aa: CASSYSRLYEQYF; CDR3nt: TGTGCCAGCAGTTACTCGAGACTCTACGAGCAGTACTTC
j_gene: TRBJ2-7; v_gene: TRBV9; abundance: .; d_gene: TRBD2; CDR3aa: CASSQTGTRGAHEQYF; CDR3nt: TGTGCCAGCAGCCAAACCGGGACTAGAGGCGCCCACGAGCAGTACTTC
j_gene: TRBJ1-1; v_gene: TRBV2; abundance: .; d_gene: .; CDR3aa: CASSEHRVRTEAFF; CDR3nt: TGTGCCAGCAGTGAACATCGGGTGAGAACTGAAGCTTTCTTT
j_gene: TRBJ2-3; v_gene: TRBV19; abundance: .; d_gene: TRBD1; CDR3aa: CATREATGGADTQYF; CDR3nt: TGTGCCACCAGAGAGGCTACAGGGGGCGCAGATACGCAGTATTTT
j_gene: TRBJ1-2; v_gene: TRBV20-1; abundance: .; d_gene: .; CDR3aa: CSALRGGYTF; CDR3nt: TGCAGTGCCTTGAGAGGTGGCTACACCTTC
j_gene: TRBJ2-6; v_gene: TRBV27; abundance: few; d_gene: .; CDR3aa: CASSFWASGANVLTF; CDR3nt: TGTGCCAGCAGTTTTTGGGCGTCTGGGGCCAACGTCCTGACTTTC
j_gene: TRBJ1-6; v_gene: TRBV6-5; abundance: .; d_gene: .; CDR3aa: CASSTGIYNSPLHF; CDR3nt: TGTGCCAGCAGTACAGGGATCTATAATTCACCCCTCCACTTT
j_gene: TRBJ2-2; v_gene: TRBV28; abundance: .; d_gene: .; CDR3aa: CASRSGPGAGELFF; CDR3nt: TGTGCCAGCAGATCGGGGCCAGGGGCCGGGGAGCTGTTTTTT
j_gene: TRBJ1-5; v_gene: TRBV2; abundance: .; d_gene: TRBD1; CDR3aa: CASSPGGPSQPQHF; CDR3nt: TGTGCCAGCAGTCCAGGGGGGCCTAGTCAGCCCCAGCATTTT
j_gene: TRBJ1-1; v_gene: TRBV6-1; abundance: .; d_gene: .; CDR3aa: CASREPSSNTEAFF; CDR3nt: TGTGCCAGCAGGGAGCCATCCTCGAACACTGAAGCTTTCTTT
j_gene: TRBJ1-6; v_gene: TRBV25-1; abundance: .; d_gene: .; CDR3aa: CASSWSQGPSPLHF; CDR3nt: TGTGCCAGCAGTTGGAGTCAGGGGCCTTCACCCCTCCACTTT
j_gene: TRBJ1-1; v_gene: TRBV11-2; abundance: .; d_gene: .; CDR3aa: CASSLQATEAFF; CDR3nt: TGTGCCAGCAGCTTACAGGCCACTGAAGCTTTCTTT
j_gene: TRBJ2-1; v_gene: TRBV11-2; abundance: .; d_gene: TRBD1; CDR3aa: CASSLGDRGHEQFF; CDR3nt: TGTGCCAGCAGCTTAGGGGACAGGGGGCATGAGCAGTTCTTC
j_gene: TRBJ1-1; v_gene: TRBV28; abundance: .; d_gene: TRBD1; CDR3aa: CASSLYGRRTGENTEAFF; CDR3nt: TGTGCCAGCAGTTTATACGGCCGAAGGACAGGAGAGAACACTGAAGCTTTCTTT
j_gene: TRBJ2-5; v_gene: TRBV28; abundance: once; d_gene: TRBD1; CDR3aa: CASSLQGTVHQETQYF; CDR3nt: TGTGCCAGCAGTTTACAGGGGACAGTCCATCAAGAGACCCAGTACTTC
j_gene: TRBJ2-2; v_gene: TRBV19; abundance: .; d_gene: .; CDR3aa: CASKDGQFRATGELFF; CDR3nt: TGTGCCAGCAAAGACGGACAGTTCCGTGCCACCGGGGAGCTGTTTTTT
j_gene: TRBJ2-2; v_gene: TRBV6-6; abundance: .; d_gene: .; CDR3aa: CASRPRLEDTGELFF; CDR3nt: TGTGCCAGCAGGCCCCGACTAGAAGACACCGGGGAGCTGTTTTTT
j_gene: TRBJ2-2; v_gene: TRBV7-2; abundance: once; d_gene: .; CDR3aa: CASSLDLSTGELFF; CDR3nt: TGTGCCAGCAGCTTAGACTTGAGCACCGGGGAGCTGTTTTTT
j_gene: TRBJ2-4; v_gene: TRBV4-2; abundance: once; d_gene: .; CDR3aa: CASSQDRRPLGKNIQYF; CDR3nt: TGTGCCAGCAGCCAAGATCGCAGGCCACTGGGCAAAAACATTCAGTACTTC
j_gene: TRBJ2-5; v_gene: TRBV6-2/TRBV6-3; abundance: .; d_gene: .; CDR3aa: CASSPLEGEETQYF; CDR3nt: TGTGCCAGCAGTCCACTAGAGGGTGAGGAGACCCAGTACTTC
j_gene: TRBJ2-5; v_gene: TRBV20-1; abundance: .; d_gene: .; CDR3aa: CSASEIPGLRKETQYF; CDR3nt: TGCAGTGCCAGTGAGATTCCGGGACTCAGAAAAGAGACCCAGTACTTC
j_gene: TRBJ2-1; v_gene: TRBV9; abundance: .; d_gene: TRBD1; CDR3aa: CASSALPGQGTEQFF; CDR3nt: TGTGCCAGCAGCGCCCTCCCGGGACAGGGGACTGAGCAGTTCTTC
j_gene: TRBJ2-5; v_gene: TRBV7-9; abundance: .; d_gene: TRBD2; CDR3aa: CASRPSGTNQETQYF; CDR3nt: TGTGCCAGCAGGCCGAGCGGGACTAACCAAGAGACCCAGTACTTC
j_gene: TRBJ1-5; v_gene: TRBV28; abundance: .; d_gene: .; CDR3aa: CASNPLDWGLVNQPQHF; CDR3nt: TGTGCCAGCAATCCCCTGGATTGGGGGCTGGTCAATCAGCCCCAGCATTTT
j_gene: TRBJ1-1; v_gene: TRBV4-1; abundance: .; d_gene: .; CDR3aa: CASSQSTDHTEAFF; CDR3nt: TGCGCCAGCAGCCAGAGTACAGACCACACTGAAGCTTTCTTT
j_gene: TRBJ2-1; v_gene: TRBV3-1/TRBV3-2; abundance: .; d_gene: .; CDR3aa: CASTPTKTYNEQFF; CDR3nt: TGTGCCAGCACCCCGACAAAAACCTACAATGAGCAGTTCTTC
j_gene: TRBJ1-2; v_gene: TRBV5-4; abundance: .; d_gene: .; CDR3aa: CASSLSEFYGYTF; CDR3nt: TGTGCCAGCAGCCTGAGTGAGTTCTATGGCTACACCTTC
j_gene: TRBJ1-1; v_gene: TRBV12-5; abundance: .; d_gene: .; CDR3aa: CASGTDMTEAFF; CDR3nt: TGTGCTAGTGGTACAGACATGACCGAAGCTTTCTTT
j_gene: TRBJ2-6; v_gene: TRBV28; abundance: .; d_gene: .; CDR3aa: CASSLAGTGANVLTF; CDR3nt: TGTGCCAGCAGTTTAGCAGGGACTGGGGCCAACGTCCTGACTTTC
j_gene: TRBJ1-4; v_gene: TRBV5-5; abundance: .; d_gene: .; CDR3aa: CASSLGSATDNEKLFF; CDR3nt: TGTGCCAGCAGCTTGGGATCCGCGACAGATAATGAAAAACTGTTTTTT
j_gene: TRBJ2-1; v_gene: TRBV3-1/TRBV3-2; abundance: .; d_gene: TRBD1; CDR3aa: CASSRGGRSYNEQFF; CDR3nt: TGTGCCAGCAGCCGAGGGGGCCGGTCCTACAATGAGCAGTTCTTC
j_gene: TRBJ2-7; v_gene: TRBV6-1; abundance: .; d_gene: .; CDR3aa: CASSDGAGTPYEQYF; CDR3nt: TGTGCCAGCAGTGACGGGGCAGGGACTCCCTACGAGCAGTACTTC
j_gene: TRBJ1-2; v_gene: TRBV5-1; abundance: .; d_gene: TRBD1; CDR3aa: CASSRRDSDYGYTF; CDR3nt: TGCGCCAGCAGCCGCCGGGACAGCGACTATGGCTACACCTTC
j_gene: TRBJ1-2; v_gene: TRBV6-2/TRBV6-3; abundance: .; d_gene: TRBD1; CDR3aa: CASSHADRGNYGYTF; CDR3nt: TGTGCCAGCAGTCACGCGGACAGGGGGAACTATGGCTACACCTTC
j_gene: TRBJ2-3; v_gene: TRBV7-2; abundance: .; d_gene: TRBD2; CDR3aa: CASSSSGPTDTQYF; CDR3nt: TGTGCCAGCAGCTCTAGCGGCCCCACAGATACGCAGTATTTT
j_gene: TRBJ1-2; v_gene: TRBV4-1; abundance: .; d_gene: .; CDR3aa: CASSYAEGEVRGYTF; CDR3nt: TGCGCCAGCAGCTACGCCGAGGGGGAAGTTAGGGGCTACACCTTC
j_gene: TRBJ2-7; v_gene: TRBV6-5; abundance: .; d_gene: .; CDR3aa: CASSYSGRVSYEQYF; CDR3nt: TGTGCCAGCAGTTACTCGGGCAGGGTCTCCTACGAGCAGTACTTC
j_gene: TRBJ1-2; v_gene: TRBV5-1; abundance: .; d_gene: .; CDR3aa: CASSPERDGYTF; CDR3nt: TGCGCCAGCAGCCCCGAGAGGGATGGCTACACCTTC
j_gene: TRBJ2-3; v_gene: TRBV6-5; abundance: .; d_gene: TRBD1; CDR3aa: CASSSSGGSAQYF; CDR3nt: TGTGCCAGCAGTTCCTCAGGGGGTAGCGCGCAGTATTTT
j_gene: TRBJ2-5; v_gene: TRBV3-1/TRBV3-2; abundance: .; d_gene: TRBD2; CDR3aa: CASSPRRRRGAGETQYF; CDR3nt: TGTGCCAGCAGCCCTCGCCGCAGGCGGGGGGCGGGAGAGACCCAGTACTTC